This paragraph reports one T cell receptor beta chain. What it binds is unknown. The data originate from a study of CXCR3-negative and CXCR3-positive naive CD8 T cells. Findings and limits, study-wide: CXCR3-positive naive cells had more hydrophobic TRB CDR3s than CXCR3-negative naive cells.

The TRB libraries of cDNA were built by UMI-labeled 5' RACE. TCRdb re-called the 5' RACE reads; every CDR3 protein appears as one record, without DNA. The sample features about 89,000 distinct CDR3 sequences, with around 0.58% in its top ten. Using triplicate sorts, 250,000 to 350,000 cells were collected each time from every CD8+ T cell subset. The CDR3 is made up of 19 amino acids. The germline gives CDR1 MDHEN, CDR2 SYDVKM. Sequenced input: naive CXCR3+ CD8+ T cells from blood. Subset of the sample: CD45RO-CCR7+CD27+CD95- naive CD8+ T cells expressing CXCR3 (TNR3+). The source is a human donor in good health. Some clones in this sample may be carry-over from other donors' samples. The chain recombines TRBV28 with TRBJ2-3; the D call of TRBD2 rests on TCRdb alone, since no DNA is present to check it. The CDR3 sequence is CASTIDTSTSGGYTDTQYF.